This T cell receptor beta chain was sequenced during a study of cytomegalovirus exposure and HLA in healthy donors. Study as a whole: The 120 or so validation repertoires matched the 650 to 850 first-cohort repertoires in platform, a later analysis reported. Study-wide results and limits: Reports showed the classifier diagnosing cytomegalovirus status with high specificity and sensitivity. Cytomegalovirus-associated TCR beta chains were listed, numbering roughly 150. Rare TCR sequences predominated, though certain public TCRs were found in many donors.

The assay was immunoSEQ multiplex PCR, and TCRdb's table has in-frame clones only and misses some. Of roughly 330,000 clones listed, roughly 87% were seen once; the top ten hold more than 0.9%. Points on this clone: Its antigen is undetermined.

The sequenced sample consisted of PBMCs. The source is a woman in her twenties or thirties in good health and CMV-seropositive.

CDR3 residues: CASRSVQMNTEAFF. The CDR3 DNA reads TGTGCCAGCAGGTCGGTTCAGATGAACACTGAAGCTTTCTTT. The chain couples TRBV6-5 to TRBJ1-1, with unresolved D. CDR1 is MNHEY and CDR2 is SVGAGI in the germline V gene. The CDR3 totals 14 residues. Trimming removed 6 bases at V and 0 bases at J, with 11 bases between.